These T cell receptor beta chains were read from a single sample in a study of CXCR3-negative and CXCR3-positive naive CD8 T cells. TCRdb re-analyzed the 5' RACE reads; it lists each CDR3 protein once, without DNA. Its table records over 45,000 distinct CDR3 sequences. Sequencing used naive CXCR3- CD8+ T cells from blood. The receptors were gathered from a human donor in good health. Some clones in this sample may be carry-over from other donors' samples. The CDR3 runs from the conserved cysteine through the conserved F or W.

j_call	cdr3_length	v_call	cdr3_aa
TRBJ2-2	12	TRBV27	CASNDNTGELFF
TRBJ1-2	17	TRBV14	CASSQLFRTGDSYGYTF
TRBJ2-1	14	TRBV4-3	CASSQERIGNEQFF
TRBJ2-5	15	TRBV12-3/TRBV12-4	CASSMGTGNQETQYF
TRBJ1-3	18	TRBV28	CASSPLPVRVHSGNTIYF
TRBJ1-3	15	TRBV7-2	CASSFGVSSGNTIYF
TRBJ2-7	17	TRBV7-9	CASSHATQLQTGYEQYF
TRBJ1-2	14	TRBV7-2	CASSAGGRPYGYTF
TRBJ2-2	13	TRBV7-6	CANSPTGTGELFF
TRBJ2-3	13	TRBV29-1	CSVNRDFPDTQYF
TRBJ2-7	14	TRBV20-1	CSARDLTGAGEQYF
TRBJ2-2	14	TRBV27	CASSPGSNTGELFF
TRBJ2-4	12	TRBV29-1	CSVAFIKNIQYF
TRBJ1-1	16	TRBV7-9	CASRPLSEGLDAEAFF
TRBJ2-7	13	TRBV9	CASSPGTTYEQYF
TRBJ2-7	17	TRBV7-9	CASSVSGTSGPTYEQYF
TRBJ2-1	14	TRBV29-1	CSVDKGQVTVEQFF
TRBJ2-4	17	TRBV29-1	CSVEDSPSDRVEIIQYF
TRBJ2-3	16	TRBV21-1	CACSKTTSGGTDTQYF
TRBJ2-2	17	TRBV28	CASSPQEVLANTGELFF
TRBJ2-7	17	TRBV4-3	CASSQDLRDSGSYEQYF
TRBJ2-3	16	TRBV28	CASLAGISSSTDTQYF
TRBJ1-2	12	TRBV12-3/TRBV12-4	CASSSDRDGYTF
TRBJ1-5	15	TRBV27	CASSLVWDFSQPQHF
TRBJ2-1	15	TRBV7-3	CASSLLAGGGYEQFF
TRBJ2-2	12	TRBV6-6	CASFGWSGELFF
TRBJ2-1	14	TRBV14	CASSQSLLNNEQFF
TRBJ1-2	14	TRBV7-9	CASSLTTEYLGYTF
TRBJ2-2	13	TRBV12-3/TRBV12-4	CASSLWALGELFF
TRBJ2-3	19	TRBV7-9	CASSLSSGAGNEATDTQYF
TRBJ2-1	18	TRBV6-5	CASSYSYTSGGLNNEQFF
TRBJ1-1	16	TRBV14	CASSQGRGGLFTEAFF
TRBJ2-7	14	TRBV4-1	CASSQKTGSYEQYF
TRBJ2-3	14	TRBV10-3	CALKGETSTDTQYF
TRBJ2-3	13	TRBV5-5	CASSLERTDTQYF
TRBJ2-1	16	TRBV25-1	CASSPEAGSSYNEQFF
TRBJ2-7	14	TRBV6-5	CASSRDRVRDEQYF
TRBJ1-3	17	TRBV6-6	CASSYPELQGFGNTIYF
TRBJ2-1	14	TRBV23-1	CAGQEGHRGHAQFF
TRBJ2-7	16	TRBV10-3	CAAELRGRDGSYEQYF
TRBJ2-5	17	TRBV6-1	CASSELYGGQDQETQYF
TRBJ2-7	14	TRBV5-1	CASSLGTGYYEQYF
TRBJ1-1	16	TRBV7-9	CASSGRTATMNTEAFF
TRBJ2-5	15	TRBV7-3	CASSTGQGKQETQYF